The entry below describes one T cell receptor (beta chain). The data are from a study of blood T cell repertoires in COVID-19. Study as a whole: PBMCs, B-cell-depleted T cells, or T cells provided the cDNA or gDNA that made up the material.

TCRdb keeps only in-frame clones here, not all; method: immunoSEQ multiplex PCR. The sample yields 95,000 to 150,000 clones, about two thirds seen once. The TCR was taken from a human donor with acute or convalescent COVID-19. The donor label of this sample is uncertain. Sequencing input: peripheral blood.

The CDR3 region has the DNA TGTGCCATCAGTGGGACAGGGGCGGTTGATACGCAGTATTTT. This codes for CAISGTGAVDTQYF. The gene calls are TRBV10-3 and TRBJ2-3; 9 nucleotides agree with TRBD1. The V gene's germline CDR1 is ENHRY and CDR2 SYGVKD. The CDR3 runs to 14 residues. With V trimmed by 4 bases and J by 6 bases, 5 bases remained unmatched.